This paragraph covers one TCR beta chain sequence. As yet, its antigen is unknown. Graves' hyperthyroidism showing no ophthalmopathy progression within 18 months was considered stable. This entry comes from a study of T cells in Graves' hyperthyroidism and ophthalmopathy. Findings of the study overall: Separating ophthalmopathy from stable hyperthyroidism was achieved by a 13 V-J model. In blood, most of the thyroid clonotypes expanded above 0.001 were also present.

Template material for amplifying TCR beta CDR3 regions consisted of RNA transcripts. Primed by the HTBI set, a first-round RT-PCR was run on the TCR CDR3. TCRdb analysed the multiplex PCR reads with MiXCR anew, one entry per CDR3 protein. In the table there are roughly 720,000 distinct CDR3 sequences, 17% of which are singletons. The sample was blood. This TCR derives from a middle-aged man with Graves' hyperthyroidism.

The DNA for the CDR3 is TGTGCCAGGGCCGGACAGGGGTCAGCAGATACGCAGTATTTT. This encodes CARAGQGSADTQYF. The genes are TRBV6-2 or TRBV6-3 and TRBJ2-3; TRBD1 matches 9 bases. The CDR3 contains 14 residues. The V gene end was trimmed by 9 bases and the J gene end by 4 bases; junction bases not matched to a gene: 8. Germline assignment: CDR1 MNHEY and CDR2 SVGEGT.